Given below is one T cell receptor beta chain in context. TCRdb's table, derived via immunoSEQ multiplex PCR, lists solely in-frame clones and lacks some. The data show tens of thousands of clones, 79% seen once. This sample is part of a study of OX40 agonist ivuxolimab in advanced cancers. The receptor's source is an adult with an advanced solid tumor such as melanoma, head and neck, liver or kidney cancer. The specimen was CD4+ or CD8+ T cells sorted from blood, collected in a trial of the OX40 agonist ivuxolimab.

The CDR3 sequence is CASSLEATGVTEAFF. CDR3 bases: TGTGCCAGCAGCTTAGAAGCGACAGGGGTAACTGAAGCTTTCTTT. The chain couples TRBV7-3 to TRBJ1-1; 8 bases fit TRBD1. The germline V gene encodes CDR1 SGHTA and CDR2 FQGTGA. V lost 2 bases and J lost 5; bases outside the gene matches: 7. This CDR3 comprises 15 residues.